The clone carrying this T cell receptor (beta chain) occurred many times. This sample was included in a study of T cell repertoires in cytomegalovirus infection. TCRdb processed the reads anew with MiXCR; each CDR3 protein has one entry. The sample holds more than 500,000 distinct CDR3 sequences, 16% seen once. CDR3 length: 17 amino acids. Germline V gene lookup returns CDR1 MNHNS and CDR2 SASEGT. Trimming shortened V by 2 bases and J by 4 bases, and 20 bases separated the two germline ends. Input material: CD8+ T cells from PBMCs. The V call is TRBV6-1, the J call TRBJ1-2, with TRBD1 as a possible D gene (5 bases). The sequence came from a human donor in good health (CMV status not recorded). Some clones in this sample may be carry-over from other donors' samples. CDR3 protein: CASSERVPGLEAYGYTF. CDR3 coding DNA: TGTGCCAGCAGTGAAAGAGTCCCAGGGCTCGAGGCCTATGGCTACACCTTC.